These T cell receptor beta chains were read from a single sample in a study of beta chain features in type 1 diabetes. The table came from immunoSEQ multiplex PCR; TCRdb's copy has only in-frame clones and leaves some out. The sample lists roughly 370,000 clones; approximately 15% were seen once. Sequenced: naive CD4+ T cells from blood. The receptors derive from a man aged 25-45 years in good health. Both conserved end residues are part of each CDR3. The D gene is left open where the match is weak. Only some rows state a clone size, as once, few, many or a class for expanded clones.

V,length,D,J,size,CDR3,DNA
TRBV5-1,15,-,TRBJ2-4,few,CASSLSRGLKNIQYF,TGCGCCAGCAGCTTGTCCCGGGGGCTGAAAAACATTCAGTACTTC
TRBV7-2,15,-,TRBJ2-1,-,CASSISGLVYNEQFF,TGTGCCAGCAGCATCAGCGGGCTAGTCTACAATGAGCAGTTCTTC
TRBV5-1,15,TRBD1,TRBJ2-7,-,CASSLAQGAVYEQYF,TGCGCCAGCAGCTTGGCCCAGGGGGCAGTCTACGAGCAGTACTTC
TRBV9,15,-,TRBJ2-2,-,CASSVAGGGPGELFF,TGTGCCAGCAGCGTAGCTGGCGGGGGCCCCGGGGAGCTGTTTTTT
TRBV5-1,14,-,TRBJ1-5,-,CASSKTGMGQPQHF,TGCGCCAGCAGCAAAACAGGGATGGGACAGCCCCAGCATTTT
TRBV9,15,TRBD2,TRBJ2-1,-,CASNPTPGGYNEQFF,TGTGCCAGCAACCCAACCCCGGGAGGCTACAATGAGCAGTTCTTC
TRBV13,17,-,TRBJ1-1,few,CASSTRNRGKGDTEAFF,TGTGCCAGCAGCACAAGAAATCGGGGTAAGGGAGACACTGAAGCTTTCTTT
TRBV25-1,14,TRBD1,TRBJ1-6,few,CASSGDSYNSPLHF,TGTGCCAGCAGCGGGGACAGCTATAATTCACCCCTCCACTTT
TRBV5-1,13,-,TRBJ2-5,few,CASSLDPGGTQYF,TGCGCCAGCAGCTTGGACCCCGGAGGGACCCAGTACTTC
TRBV23-1,15,-,TRBJ1-1,-,CASSDTGTHNTEAFF,TGCGCCAGCAGTGATACCGGGACACACAATACTGAAGCTTTCTTT
TRBV6-5,11,-,TRBJ2-3,few,CASSRGQLQYF,TGTGCCAGCAGCCGGGGCCAACTGCAGTATTTT
TRBV19,16,-,TRBJ2-1,few,CASSVGLAPSYNEQFF,TGTGCCAGTAGTGTGGGTCTCGCGCCATCCTACAATGAGCAGTTCTTC
TRBV4-3,14,TRBD1,TRBJ2-7,-,CASSLQGGGYEQYF,TGCGCCAGCAGCTTACAGGGGGGAGGCTACGAGCAGTACTTC
TRBV29-1,15,TRBD1,TRBJ2-1,few,CSVPDRGATYNEQFF,TGCAGCGTTCCGGACAGGGGCGCTACCTACAATGAGCAGTTCTTC
TRBV30,12,-,TRBJ1-3,many,CACRDSGNTIYF,TGTGCCTGCCGAGACTCTGGAAACACCATATATTTT
TRBV29-1,13,TRBD2,TRBJ2-7,few,CSGVVAGGYEQYF,TGCAGCGGGGTAGTAGCGGGGGGCTACGAGCAGTACTTC
TRBV7-9,13,-,TRBJ2-2,-,CASDPGLPGELFF,TGTGCCAGCGATCCGGGACTGCCCGGGGAGCTGTTTTTT
TRBV7-2,15,-,TRBJ2-2,-,CASSSAGTNTGELFF,TGTGCCAGCAGCTCCGCGGGGACGAACACCGGGGAGCTGTTTTTT
TRBV29-1,15,TRBD1,TRBJ1-2,-,CSVAAGQRFNYGYTF,TGCAGCGTCGCGGCGGGACAGAGGTTTAACTATGGCTACACCTTC
TRBV4-3,16,-,TRBJ1-6,-,CASSQERVAAYSPLHF,TGCGCCAGCAGCCAAGAACGAGTGGCAGCTTATTCACCCCTCCACTTT
TRBV5-4,15,-,TRBJ1-6,few,CASSQDYSYNSPLHF,TGTGCCAGCAGCCAAGACTATTCCTATAATTCACCCCTCCACTTT
TRBV9,13,-,TRBJ2-1,few,CASSVTLDGEQFF,TGTGCCAGCAGCGTAACGCTAGATGGTGAGCAGTTCTTC
TRBV7-2,13,-,TRBJ2-1,few,CASTERAYNEQFF,TGTGCCAGCACGGAGCGGGCCTACAATGAGCAGTTCTTC
TRBV5-1,14,-,TRBJ2-2,few,CASCRTMNTGELFF,TGCGCCAGCTGCCGGACAATGAACACCGGGGAGCTGTTTTTT
TRBV10-3,13,TRBD2,TRBJ2-5,-,CATLAGQGETQYF,TGTGCCACCCTAGCGGGCCAAGGGGAGACCCAGTACTTC
TRBV29-1,12,-,TRBJ1-1,once,CSVIQGFAEAFF,TGCAGCGTGATACAGGGTTTTGCTGAAGCTTTCTTT
TRBV30,14,TRBD1,TRBJ2-2,few,CAWRDRVDTGELFF,TGTGCCTGGAGGGACAGGGTAGACACCGGGGAGCTGTTTTTT